The 19 T cell receptor beta chains presented below share a single source sample, sequenced in a study of beta chain features in type 1 diabetes. Expressed TCRB transcripts were sequenced because the entire RNA isolate underwent reverse transcription. Some clones are missing from TCRdb's copy, which holds only in-frame ones; the method was immunoSEQ multiplex PCR. The table records some 220,000 clones, around 9.9% of them present only once. Sequenced: central memory CD4+ T cells from blood. The receptors originated from a young man in good health.

In its sample, this clone was seen a few times. This chain joins TRBV5-1 and TRBJ2-5; tentative D call: TRBD2 (5 bases). Per germline, CDR1 SGHRS and CDR2 YFSETQ. The CDR3 is 16 amino acids. V was pared by 4 bases and J by 6 bases, with 22 bases between. CDR3 amino acids: CASSPGGPQGAQTQYF. In nucleotides, the CDR3 is TGCGCCAGCAGCCCCGGCGGGCCCCAAGGCGCGCAGACCCAGTACTTC.

The chain carries TRBV28 and TRBJ1-2; D gene ambiguous. This CDR3 comprises 11 residues. Trimming removed 6 bases at V and 3 bases at J, with 5 bases between. Per the germline V gene, CDR1 is MDHEN and CDR2 is SYDVKM. The CDR3 nucleotides are TGTGCCAGCAGGAGGGACTATGGCTACACCTTC. It codes for CASRRDYGYTF.

About this clone itself: At one of its ends the junction is not consistent with the germline gene, which may arise from a read error. The chain links TRBV5-1 to TRBJ2-2; D is possibly TRBD1 or TRBD2 (5 bases each). Germline V lookup: CDR1 SGHRS, CDR2 YFSETQ. The CDR3 covers 15 residues. CDR3 loop: CASSLNDGIAGALFF. Here the CDR3 DNA reads TGCGCCAGCAGCTTGAACGATGGAATCGCCGGGGCGCTGTTTTTT. Full variable domain (remainder filled in from reference TRBV5-1 and TRBJ2-2): KAGVTQTPRYLIKTRGQQVTLSCSPISGHRSVSWYQQTPGQGLQFLFEYFSETQRNKGNFPGRFSGRQFSNSRSEMNVSTLELGDSALYLCASSLNDGIAGALFFGEGSRLTVL.

The chain joins TRBV7-2 to TRBJ2-7; the D gene is possibly TRBD2 (6 bases). Germline lookup yields CDR1 SGHTA and CDR2 FQGNSA. V was cut by 0 bases and J by 0 bases, with 12 bases left in between. This CDR3 has 16 residues. The CDR3 bases are TGTGCCAGCAGCTTAGCCCGAGCGGGTCTCTCCTACGAGCAGTACTTC. Protein sequence: CASSLARAGLSYEQYF. The full variable domain, rest sourced from reference TRBV7-2 and TRBJ2-7, is GAGVSQSPSNKVTEKGKDVELRCDPISGHTALYWYRQSLGQGLEFLIYFQGNSAPDKSGLPSDRFSAERTGGSVSTLTIQRTQQEDSAVYLCASSLARAGLSYEQYFGPGTRLTVT.

This clone showed up just a few times. This chain links TRBV7-8 with TRBJ2-1; D gene uncertain. This CDR3 is built from 12 residues. Germline V gene sequence: CDR1 SGHVS, CDR2 FQNEAQ. V lost 5 bases, J lost 4 bases, and 6 bases lay in between. The CDR3 protein is CASSTVYNEQFF. CDR3 bases: TGTGCCAGCAGCACTGTTTACAATGAGCAGTTCTTC. The full variable domain, its missing parts supplied by reference TRBV7-8 and TRBJ2-1, is GAGVSQSPRYKVAKRGQDVALRCDPISGHVSLFWYQQALGQGPEFLTYFQNEAQLDKSGLPSDRFFAERPEGSVSTLKIQRTQQEDSAVYLCASSTVYNEQFFGPGTRLTVL.

This clone has a handful of counts. The chain carries TRBV30 and TRBJ2-7; TRBD2 agrees at 8 bases. This CDR3 comprises 14 residues. Germline CDR1 GTSNPN, CDR2 SVGIG (reference sequence). The V and J ends lost 3 bases and 0 bases, in that order; junction bases with no gene match: 4. CDR3 bases: TGTGCCTGGAGACACAGCGGGAGCTCCTACGAGCAGTACTTC. It yields the protein CAWRHSGSSYEQYF.

The chain joins TRBV11-2 to TRBJ1-2; possibly TRBD1 for D (5 bases). Per the germline V gene, CDR1 is SGHAT and CDR2 is FQNNGV. This CDR3 contains 13 residues. V was cut by 2 bases and J by 8 bases, with 12 bases left in between. CDR3 in DNA: TGTGCCAGCAGCTTAAGCAGGGTCGGCGGCTACACCTTC. Translating it yields CASSLSRVGGYTF.

This clone was seen a few times. The genes are TRBV5-4 and TRBJ1-3, with TRBD1 matching 11 bases. The germline CDR1 and CDR2 sequences are SGHNT and YYREEE (reference sequence). The CDR3 spans 16 residues. Trimming at V came to 2 bases and at J to 0 bases, leaving 1 base not matched to a gene. CDR3 in DNA: TGTGCCAGCAGCTTCGGACAGGGGGCCTCTGGAAACACCATATATTTT. Its protein is CASSFGQGASGNTIYF.

In nucleotides, the CDR3 is TGTGCCTGGAGTGCCGGGGGGGCACAGAGCAATCAGCCCCAGCATTTT. Residues: CAWSAGGAQSNQPQHF. The chain recombines TRBV30 with TRBJ1-5, with D perhaps TRBD1 (6 bases). Trimming shortened V by 1 base and J by 1 base, and 14 bases separated the two germline ends. The CDR3 runs 16 residues. Looked up from germline, CDR1 is GTSNPN and CDR2 is SVGIG (reference sequence). Using reference TRBV30 and TRBJ1-5 for the parts outside the CDR3, the full variable domain is SQTIHQWPATLVQPVGSPLSLECTVEGTSNPNLYWYRQAAGRGLQLLFYSVGIGQISSEVPQNLSASRPQDRQFILSSKKLLLSDSGFYLCAWSAGGAQSNQPQHFGDGTRLSIL.

The table lists this clone with a few counts. A junction boundary mismatches the germline segment, possibly from a read error. V gene TRBV5-4 combines with J gene TRBJ2-1, with 8 bases aligning to TRBD1. Germline V CDR1 and CDR2: SGHNT, YYREEE (reference sequence). CDR3 length: 15 amino acids. The CDR3, as DNA: TGCGCCAGCAGCCCGTGGACAGGGACGGACAATGAGCAGTTCTTC. It yields the protein CASSPWTGTDNEQFF.

This clone was seen a handful of times. The chain links TRBV15 to TRBJ2-1; 11 bases align to TRBD2. The germline V gene has CDR1 LNHNV and CDR2 YYDKDF (reference sequence). This CDR3 spans 14 amino acids. The junction had 4 bases not matched to a gene; V was cut back by 8 bases and J by 4 bases. The CDR3 spells CATGTSGLYNEQFF. CDR3 DNA sequence: TGTGCCACCGGGACTAGCGGATTATACAATGAGCAGTTCTTC.

This clone showed up just a few times. The V and J genes are TRBV29-1 and TRBJ2-7, with D tentatively TRBD1 (6 bases). CDR3 size: 14 residues. The V and J ends lost 6 bases and 4 bases respectively, with 19 bases between them. Germline V gives CDR1 SQVTM, CDR2 ANQGSEA. As DNA, the CDR3 is TGCAGCGTAAAAGACCCCAGGGGAACGTACGAGCAGTACTTC. This sequence encodes CSVKDPRGTYEQYF.

In this sample, this clone turned up a few times. J is TRBJ2-5 and V is TRBV5-1; TRBD2 agrees at 12 bases. From germline, CDR1 is SGHRS and CDR2 YFSETQ. The ends lost 4 bases at V and 4 bases at J; junction bases unmatched: 5. This CDR3 comprises 15 residues. CDR3 coding DNA: TGCGCCAGCAGCCCTGGACTAGCGGGGATAGAGACCCAGTACTTC. Its translation is CASSPGLAGIETQYF.

This clone appeared a few times. V gene TRBV5-4 combines with J gene TRBJ2-2, with unresolved D. Germline-derived CDR1 and CDR2 are SGHNT and YYREEE (reference sequence). This CDR3 comprises 14 residues. V was cut by 1 base and J by 5 bases, with 9 bases left in between. The CDR3 sequence: CASSLRLGTGELFF. CDR3 bases: TGTGCCAGCAGCTTGCGCTTGGGGACCGGGGAGCTGTTTTTT.

CDR3 DNA sequence: TGTGCCAGCACCCCCAGGGGGGACTATGGCTACACCTTC. It is translated as CASTPRGDYGYTF. The chain carries TRBV6-1 and TRBJ1-2; 7 bases agree with TRBD1. The CDR3 is made up of 13 amino acids. The germline V gene has CDR1 MNHNS and CDR2 SASEGT. The trim removed 7 bases at V and 3 bases at J, leaving 5 bases unmatched.

Note on this clone: A far larger clone differs by one base, so this is likely a read error. The chain couples TRBV29-1 to TRBJ1-5; perhaps TRBD1 as D (5 bases). The CDR3 sequence is 13 residues long. V lost 4 bases and J lost 5, with 12 bases in between. Germline V lookup: CDR1 SQVTM, CDR2 ANQGSEA. CDR3 residues: CSVGAGRHQPQHF. The DNA of the CDR3 is TGCAGCGTTGGGGCAGGGAGGCATCAGCCCCAGCATTTT. Looking up the rest from reference TRBV29-1 and TRBJ1-5 gives the full variable domain: SAVISQKPSRDICQRGTSLTIQCQVDSQVTMMFWYRQQPGQSLTLIATANQGSEATYESGFVIDKFPISRPNLTFSTLTVSNMSPEDSSIYLCSVGAGRHQPQHFGDGTRLSIL.

V and J are TRBV29-1 and TRBJ2-2; 8 bases line up with TRBD2. CDR3 length: 17 residues. In germline, CDR1 is SQVTM, CDR2 ANQGSEA. J gave up 2 bases and V 7 bases, and 15 bases lay outside the gene matches. The CDR3 region has the DNA TGCAGCGCCCTGAAGGGTAGCGGGGTGCTTAACACCGGGGAGCTGTTTTTT. It translates to CSALKGSGVLNTGELFF.

The rearrangement uses TRBV15 and TRBJ2-1; TRBD2 aligns across 12 bases. The CDR3 loop spans 17 amino acids. Germline CDR1 is LNHNV and CDR2 is YYDKDF (reference sequence). V was clipped by 0 bases and J by 10 bases; unmatched bases: 10. The CDR3 spells CATSRDLTSGRRREQFF. For the CDR3, the DNA is TGTGCCACCAGCAGAGACCTGACTAGCGGGAGAAGGCGGGAGCAGTTCTTC.

This chain connects TRBV5-6 to TRBJ2-5; D remains unclear. The ends were cut back, 2 bases at V and 4 bases at J, with 12 bases in the middle. Germline CDR1 SGHDT, CDR2 YYEEEE. This CDR3 contains 14 residues. CDR3: CASSFLDGRETQYF. The CDR3 DNA follows: TGTGCCAGCAGCTTCCTGGACGGAAGAGAGACCCAGTACTTC. The entire variable domain, with the rest obtained from reference TRBV5-6 and TRBJ2-5, is as follows: DAGVTQSPTHLIKTRGQQVTLRCSPKSGHDTVSWYQQALGQGPQFIFQYYEEEERQRGNFPDRFSGHQFPNYSSELNVNALLLGDSALYLCASSFLDGRETQYFGPGTRLLVL.